Included here is one T cell receptor (beta chain) sequence, with context. These data originate in a study of T cell changes during pregnancy in multiple sclerosis. Assay used: immunoSEQ multiplex PCR; TCRdb lists only in-frame clones, some missing. The sample includes approximately 20,000 clones, 75% to 90% seen only once; the top ten take 5.5% to 6%. The CDR3 has 14 amino acids. Germline V gene data show CDR1 as SGHVS and CDR2 as FQNEAQ. With 1 base clipped from V and 6 bases from J, the junction kept 0 bases outside the gene matches. The sequences come from CD8+ T cells from peripheral blood mononuclear cells, collected in the third trimester of pregnancy. The clonotype was recovered from a female donor in good health, enrolled as a control in a pregnancy study. This chain links TRBV7-8 with TRBJ2-1; 10 bases are shared with TRBD2. CDR3 amino acids: CASSLGTSGNEQFF. In nucleotides, the CDR3 is TGTGCCAGCAGCTTAGGGACTAGCGGCAATGAGCAGTTCTTC.